This entry lists 27 T cell receptor beta chains sequenced from one sample in a study of human T cells and chemical hapten exposure. In TCRdb, the RACE reads were re-called with MiXCR into one record per CDR3 protein. The table shows approximately 44,000 distinct CDR3 sequences, with roughly 4.5% occurring only once. The time point is: healthy volunteer bleed at 2 weeks. The template was total RNA from unfractionated whole blood. The material sequenced was whole blood. These receptors came from a human donor in good health. Some clones in this sample may be carry-over from other donors' samples.

In its sample, this clonotype was seen many times. The rearrangement joins TRBV9 to TRBJ2-7; the D gene could be TRBD1 or TRBD2 (5 bases each). Between the trimmed V and J ends, which lost 4 bases and 4 bases, there was a span of 15 bases. CDR3 length: 14 amino acids. Germline loops: CDR1 SGDLS, CDR2 YYNGEE. CDR3 loop: CASSSGTAKYEQYF. The CDR3 nucleotides are TGTGCCAGCAGCTCCGGGACGGCGAAGTACGAGCAGTACTTC.

The table lists this clonotype with many counts. This chain uses TRBV7-2 with TRBJ2-4; maybe TRBD2 (6 bases). Germline values: CDR1 SGHTA, CDR2 FQGNSA. This CDR3 has 13 residues. The germline V and J ends were trimmed by 1 base and 8 bases, with 9 bases remaining between them. This chain's CDR3 is CASSLEGGDIQYF. DNA for the CDR3: TGTGCCAGCAGCTTAGAAGGCGGGGACATTCAGTACTTC.

The table lists this clonotype with many counts. V and J are TRBV6-5 and TRBJ1-1; the D is unclear. V was cut by 1 base and J by 4 bases, with 13 bases left in between. The germline V gene encodes CDR1 MNHEY and CDR2 SVGAGI. CDR3 length: 15 residues. CDR3 loop: CASSYFVVGSTEAFF. CDR3 coding DNA: TGTGCCAGCAGTTACTTTGTGGTGGGATCCACTGAAGCTTTCTTT.

The table lists this clonotype with many counts. The rearrangement joins TRBV7-8 to TRBJ1-5; TRBD1 might be the D (5 bases). This CDR3 contains 14 residues. Deletions cut 5 bases from V and 4 bases from J, with 12 bases between. The germline gives CDR1 SGHVS, CDR2 FQNEAQ. Here the CDR3 reads CASSVSGTNQPQHF. The DNA of the CDR3 is TGTGCCAGCAGCGTAAGCGGGACTAATCAGCCCCAGCATTTT.

This clonotype was found many times. The rearrangement joins TRBV20-1 to TRBJ1-2; tentative D call: TRBD1 (5 bases). The CDR3 runs to 13 residues. Per the germline V gene, CDR1 is DFQATT and CDR2 is SNEGSKA (reference sequence). Trimming left V 0 bases short and J 3 bases short, with 8 bases between. Here the CDR3 reads CSARDPRDYGYTF. As DNA, the CDR3 is TGCAGTGCTAGAGATCCCAGGGACTATGGCTACACCTTC.

This clonotype was detected a few times. V and J are TRBV5-4 and TRBJ1-4; no definite D call. The CDR3 is made up of 14 amino acids. Germline-derived CDR1 and CDR2 are SGHNT and YYREEE (reference sequence). With 0 bases removed from V and 5 bases from J, the gap between germline ends came to 8 bases. CDR3 nucleotides: TGTGCCAGCAGCTTGGGCACTCCCAATGAAAAACTGTTTTTT. This codes for CASSLGTPNEKLFF. Filled out from reference TRBV5-4 and TRBJ1-4, the complete variable domain reads ETGVTQSPTHLIKTRGQQVTLRCSSQSGHNTVSWYQQALGQGPQFIFQYYREEENGRGNFPPRFSGLQFPNYSSELNVNALELDDSALYLCASSLGTPNEKLFFGSGTQLSVL.

This clonotype was seen many times. This chain links TRBV6-1 with TRBJ2-1; D is perhaps TRBD1 (5 bases). V lost 6 bases to trimming and J lost 0 bases, with 12 bases between them. This CDR3 comprises 15 residues. CDR1 and CDR2 from the germline V gene are MNHNS and SASEGT. The CDR3 here is CASSPGFSSYNEQFF. For the CDR3, the DNA is TGTGCCAGCAGCCCAGGGTTTAGCTCCTACAATGAGCAGTTCTTC.

This clonotype was observed many times. This rearrangement joins TRBV2 to TRBJ2-1; 13 nucleotides match TRBD2. Germline lookup yields CDR1 SNHLY and CDR2 FYNNEI. This CDR3 is 18 amino acids long. V was pared by 4 bases and J by 6 bases, with 12 bases of the junction left unmatched. As DNA, the CDR3 is TGTGCCAGCAGTGCGTCCCCCCCGGGACTAGCGGGGTCCAATGAGCAGTTCTTC. Its translation is CASSASPPGLAGSNEQFF.

This clonotype was seen more than once but under ten times. The rearrangement joins TRBV19 to TRBJ2-1, with 9 bases matching TRBD2. This CDR3 comprises 15 residues. Losses at the gene ends were 7 bases for V and 3 bases for J; bases not matched to a gene: 7. Germline V CDR1 and CDR2: LNHDA, SQIVND (reference sequence). The CDR3 DNA reads as TGTGCCAGTACAACAGCGGGAGGAGGCTACAATGAGCAGTTCTTC. It translates to CASTTAGGGYNEQFF.

This clonotype came up many times. The chain employs TRBV20-1 and TRBJ1-1; 7 bases align to TRBD1. Looked up from germline, CDR1 is DFQATT and CDR2 is SNEGSKA (reference sequence). Losses at the gene ends were 1 base for V and 1 base for J; bases not matched to a gene: 3. This CDR3 has 14 residues. CDR3 nucleotides: TGCAGTGCTAGAGTGCACAGGGGGAACACTGAAGCTTTCTTT. Its translation is CSARVHRGNTEAFF.

The chain is built from TRBV2 and TRBJ1-1; D may be TRBD1 (5 bases). Germline CDR1 is SNHLY and CDR2 is FYNNEI. The V and J ends lost 4 bases and 1 base respectively, with 13 bases between them. The CDR3 spans 15 residues. CDR3 region: CASSVEGLPNTEAFF. CDR3 sequence (DNA): TGTGCCAGCAGTGTGGAGGGACTCCCGAACACTGAAGCTTTCTTT.

This clonotype was counted ten times or more. CDR3 protein: CASSLQGARGGYTF. CDR3 nucleotide sequence: TGTGCCAGCAGCCTACAGGGGGCCAGGGGCGGCTACACCTTC. The chain recombines TRBV6-5 with TRBJ1-2; TRBD1 matches at 9 bases. CDR1 is MNHEY and CDR2 is SVGAGI in the germline V gene. The V segment lost 6 bases and the J segment 8 bases; nucleotides outside the gene matches: 10. The CDR3 extends over 14 amino acids.

In its sample, this clonotype was seen a few times. The rearrangement uses TRBV12-3 or TRBV12-4 and TRBJ1-1; D gene unclear. The V gene lost 5 bases and the J gene lost 7 bases, with 8 bases spanning the gap. The CDR3 totals 11 residues. CDR3 region: CASSAGIEAFF. The CDR3 nucleotides read TGTGCCAGCAGTGCGGGTATTGAAGCTTTCTTT.

This chain uses TRBV20-1 with TRBJ1-6; maybe TRBD1 (6 bases). CDR3 length equals 14 residues. The germline gives CDR1 DFQATT, CDR2 SNEGSKA (reference sequence). With 0 bases removed from V and 7 bases from J, the gap between germline ends came to 10 bases. CDR3 loop: CSARDRGGNSPLHF. In DNA form, the CDR3 reads TGCAGTGCTAGAGATCGGGGGGGCAATTCACCCCTCCACTTT.

This clonotype was seen at least ten times. This chain connects TRBV28 to TRBJ2-3; 9 bases match TRBD1. The CDR3 sequence is 15 residues long. Germline loops: CDR1 MDHEN, CDR2 SYDVKM. J gave up 3 bases and V 5 bases, and 6 bases lay outside the gene matches. The CDR3 DNA is TGTGCCAGCAGTCTTACAGGGGGCAGGACAGATACGCAGTATTTT. Protein sequence: CASSLTGGRTDTQYF.

Worth noting for this clonotype: This may be a read error: a much more frequent sequence differs by one nucleotide. V is TRBV5-6 and J is TRBJ2-1; D is tentatively TRBD1 or TRBD2 (5 bases each). V dropped 0 bases and J dropped 8 bases, with 9 bases sitting between them. The CDR3 consists of 13 residues. Germline loops: CDR1 SGHDT, CDR2 YYEEEE. CDR3 region: CASSLEGRDEQFF. Written as DNA, the CDR3 is TGTGCCAGCAGCTTGGAGGGACGCGATGAGCAGTTCTTC. The full variable domain, its missing parts supplied by reference TRBV5-6 and TRBJ2-1, is DAGVTQSPTHLIKTRGQQVTLRCSPKSGHDTVSWYQQALGQGPQFIFQYYEEEERQRGNFPDRFSGHQFPNYSSELNVNALLLGDSALYLCASSLEGRDEQFFGPGTRLTVL.

This clonotype is medium-sized in the sample. The gene calls are TRBV2 and TRBJ1-5; D is undetermined. The V gene lost 8 bases and the J gene lost 0 bases, with 17 bases spanning the gap. Germline CDR1 and CDR2: SNHLY and FYNNEI. The CDR3 is made up of 16 amino acids. CDR3 sequence: CASSQPPKNSNQPQHF. In nucleotides, the CDR3 is TGTGCCAGCTCCCAACCGCCTAAAAATAGCAATCAGCCCCAGCATTTT.

This clonotype was picked up many times. The chain uses TRBV5-1 and TRBJ1-1; D is unclear. This CDR3 has 16 residues. V was clipped by 4 bases and J by 0 bases, with 16 bases between them. Germline CDR1 is SGHRS and CDR2 is YFSETQ. The CDR3 nucleotides read TGCGCCAGCAGCCCCGAGGCCTCCTCGGTGAACACTGAAGCTTTCTTT. This encodes CASSPEASSVNTEAFF.

The table lists this clonotype with many counts. J is TRBJ2-5 and V is TRBV5-1, with no clear D. CDR1 is SGHRS, CDR2 YFSETQ, per germline. The CDR3 contains 13 residues. The V end was cut by 0 bases, the J end by 4 bases, with 7 bases between. The CDR3 DNA reads TGCGCCAGCAGCTTGGAGGGTGCAGAGACCCAGTACTTC. It is translated as CASSLEGAETQYF.

The chain is built from TRBV30 and TRBJ2-7; D is ambiguous. This CDR3 is built from 11 residues. The germline CDR1 and CDR2 sequences are GTSNPN and SVGIG (reference sequence). CDR3 sequence (DNA): TGTGCCTGGAGTTGGAAGAAAGAGCAGGACGTC. It yields the protein CAWSWKKEQDV.

Details on this clonotype: A much bigger clone sits one base away, suggesting this may be a read error. V gene TRBV6-6 combines with J gene TRBJ2-7, with 11 nucleotides matching TRBD2. The CDR3 length is 14 residues. The V gene's germline CDR1 is MNHNY and CDR2 SVGAGI (reference sequence). In nucleotides, the CDR3 is TGTCCCAGCAGATCTTTAGCGGGAGGGTACGAGCAGTACTTC. Residues: CPSRSLAGGYEQYF.

This clonotype has ten or more counts. The J gene is TRBJ1-4, the V gene TRBV5-1; weak D call: TRBD1 (6 bases). V was shortened by 0 bases and J by 8 bases, with 17 bases between the two germline ends. Germline V gene sequence: CDR1 SGHRS, CDR2 YFSETQ. This CDR3 has 16 residues. CDR3 sequence reads: CASSLDPQGGGEKLFF. In DNA, the CDR3 is TGCGCCAGCAGCTTGGATCCACAGGGAGGGGGGGAAAAACTGTTTTTT.

This chain joins TRBV5-1 and TRBJ2-7, with 9 bases lining up with TRBD1. The junction had 10 bases not matched to a gene; V was cut back by 5 bases and J by 1 base. Germline V lookup: CDR1 SGHRS, CDR2 YFSETQ. The CDR3 has 16 amino acids. CDR3 amino acids: CASRNGVGTGSYEQYF. The CDR3, as DNA: TGCGCCAGCAGAAATGGAGTCGGGACAGGGTCCTACGAGCAGTACTTC.

The sample holds many counts of this clonotype. The chain has TRBV9 and TRBJ2-3; 8 nucleotides agree with TRBD2. From germline, CDR1 is SGDLS and CDR2 YYNGEE. Trimming removed 0 bases from V and 3 bases from J; junction bases left unmatched: 3. The CDR3 sequence is 15 residues long. CDR3 nucleotides: TGTGCCAGCAGCGTAGCGGGAGGGTGGACAGATACGCAGTATTTT. Translated: CASSVAGGWTDTQYF.

The chain combines TRBV12-3 or TRBV12-4 with TRBJ2-6, with TRBD1 matching 9 bases. The ends lost 2 bases at V and 2 bases at J; junction bases unmatched: 10. This CDR3 comprises 19 residues. CDR3 in amino acids: CASSLIPGTGSPGANVLTF. The CDR3 DNA reads TGTGCCAGCAGTTTAATACCCGGGACAGGGTCACCTGGGGCCAACGTCCTGACTTTC.

This clonotype was detected ten times or more. J is TRBJ1-5 and V is TRBV15; D gene uncertain. CDR1 and CDR2 (germline): LNHNV, YYDKDF (reference sequence). V dropped 1 base and J dropped 4 bases, with 8 bases sitting between them. CDR3 length: 14 residues. The DNA for the CDR3 is TGTGCCACCAGCAGAGCCGGGCAGAATCAGCCCCAGCATTTT. This translates into CATSRAGQNQPQHF.

This clonotype was detected a few times. This chain uses TRBV7-9 with TRBJ1-2, with D hard to call. The CDR3 extends over 18 amino acids. From germline, CDR1 is SEHNR and CDR2 FQNEAQ (reference sequence). V lost 2 bases and J 4 bases, leaving 23 bases between the germline ends. The CDR3 protein is CASSLSHDTLIKTYGYTF. The CDR3 DNA is TGTGCCAGCAGCTTATCTCACGACACCCTAATAAAGACCTATGGCTACACCTTC.